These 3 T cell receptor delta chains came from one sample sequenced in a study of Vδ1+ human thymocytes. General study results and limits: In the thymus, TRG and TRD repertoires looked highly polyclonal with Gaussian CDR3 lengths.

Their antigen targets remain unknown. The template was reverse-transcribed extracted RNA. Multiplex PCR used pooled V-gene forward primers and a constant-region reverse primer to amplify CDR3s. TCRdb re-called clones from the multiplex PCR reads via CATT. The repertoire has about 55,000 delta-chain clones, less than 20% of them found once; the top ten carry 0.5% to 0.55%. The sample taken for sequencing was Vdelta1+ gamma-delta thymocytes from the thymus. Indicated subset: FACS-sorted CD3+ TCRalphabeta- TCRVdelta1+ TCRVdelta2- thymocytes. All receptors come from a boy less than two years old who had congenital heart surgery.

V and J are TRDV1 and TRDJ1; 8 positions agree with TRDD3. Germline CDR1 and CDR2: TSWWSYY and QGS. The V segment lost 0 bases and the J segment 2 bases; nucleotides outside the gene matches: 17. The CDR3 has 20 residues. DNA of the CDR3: TGTGCTCTTGGGGAACTGGGTAGATGGGGGATCCAGCGAAGGACCGATAAACTCATCTTT. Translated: CALGELGRWGIQRRTDKLIF.

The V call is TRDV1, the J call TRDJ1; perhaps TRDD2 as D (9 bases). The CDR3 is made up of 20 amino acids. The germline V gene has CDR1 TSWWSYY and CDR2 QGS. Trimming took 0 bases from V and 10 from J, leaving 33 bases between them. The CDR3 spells CALGELGLPTYWGPAGPLIF. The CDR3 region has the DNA TGTGCTCTTGGGGAACTAGGCCTTCCTACGTACTGGGGGCCCGCCGGGCCACTCATCTTT.

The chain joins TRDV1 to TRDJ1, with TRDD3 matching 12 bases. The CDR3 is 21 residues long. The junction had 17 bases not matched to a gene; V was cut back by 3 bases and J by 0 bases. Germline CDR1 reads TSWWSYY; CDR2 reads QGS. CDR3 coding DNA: TGTGCTCTTGGGGACGATACACTGTACTGGGGGATACAGAGTGACACCGATAAACTCATCTTT. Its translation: CALGDDTLYWGIQSDTDKLIF.